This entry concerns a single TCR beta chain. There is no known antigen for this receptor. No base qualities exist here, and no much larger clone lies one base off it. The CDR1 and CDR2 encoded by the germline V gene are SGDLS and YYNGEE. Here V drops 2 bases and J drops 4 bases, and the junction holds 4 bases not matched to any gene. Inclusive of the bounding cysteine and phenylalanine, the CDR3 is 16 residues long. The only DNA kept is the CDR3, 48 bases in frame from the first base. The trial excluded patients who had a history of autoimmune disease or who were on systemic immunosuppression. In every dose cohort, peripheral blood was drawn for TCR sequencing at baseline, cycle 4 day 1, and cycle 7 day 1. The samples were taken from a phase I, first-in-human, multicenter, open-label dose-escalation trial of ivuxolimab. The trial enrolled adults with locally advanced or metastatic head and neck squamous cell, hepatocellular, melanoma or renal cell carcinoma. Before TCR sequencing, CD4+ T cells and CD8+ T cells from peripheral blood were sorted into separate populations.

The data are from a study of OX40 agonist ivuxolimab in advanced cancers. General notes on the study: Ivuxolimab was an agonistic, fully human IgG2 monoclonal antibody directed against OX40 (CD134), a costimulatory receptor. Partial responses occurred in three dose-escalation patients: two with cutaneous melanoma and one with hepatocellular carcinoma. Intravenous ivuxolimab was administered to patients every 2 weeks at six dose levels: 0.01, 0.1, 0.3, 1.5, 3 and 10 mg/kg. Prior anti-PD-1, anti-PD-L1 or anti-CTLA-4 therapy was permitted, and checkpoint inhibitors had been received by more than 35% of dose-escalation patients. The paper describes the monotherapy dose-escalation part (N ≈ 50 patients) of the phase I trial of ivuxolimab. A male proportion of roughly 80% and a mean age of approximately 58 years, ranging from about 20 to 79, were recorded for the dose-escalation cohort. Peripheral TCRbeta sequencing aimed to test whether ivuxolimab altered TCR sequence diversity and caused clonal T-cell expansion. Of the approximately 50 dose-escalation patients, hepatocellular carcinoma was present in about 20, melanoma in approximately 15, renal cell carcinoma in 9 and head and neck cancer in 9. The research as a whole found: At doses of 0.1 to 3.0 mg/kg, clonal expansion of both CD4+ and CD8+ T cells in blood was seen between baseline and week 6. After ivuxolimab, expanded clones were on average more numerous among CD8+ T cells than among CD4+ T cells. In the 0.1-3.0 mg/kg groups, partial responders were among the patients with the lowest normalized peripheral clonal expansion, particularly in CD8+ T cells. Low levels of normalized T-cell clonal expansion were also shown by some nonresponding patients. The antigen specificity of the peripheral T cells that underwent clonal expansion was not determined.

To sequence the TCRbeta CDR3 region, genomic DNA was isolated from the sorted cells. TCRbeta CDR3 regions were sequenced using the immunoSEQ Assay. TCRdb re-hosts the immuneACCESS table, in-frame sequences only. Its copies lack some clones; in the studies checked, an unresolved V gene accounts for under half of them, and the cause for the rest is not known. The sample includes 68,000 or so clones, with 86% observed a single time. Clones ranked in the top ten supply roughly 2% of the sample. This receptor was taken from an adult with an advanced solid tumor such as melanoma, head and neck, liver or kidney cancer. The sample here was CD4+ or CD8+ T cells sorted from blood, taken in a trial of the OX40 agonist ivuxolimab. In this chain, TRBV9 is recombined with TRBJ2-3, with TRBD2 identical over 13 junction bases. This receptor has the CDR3 CASSVGTSGGADTQYF. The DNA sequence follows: TGTGCCAGCAGCGTTGGCACTAGCGGGGGGGCAGATACGCAGTATTTT.